One sample yielded the 25 T cell receptor beta chains listed below, sequenced in a study of CD8+ T cells in alopecia areata. The sample's treatment: oral pan-JAK inhibitor, 5-10 mg twice daily. Peripheral blood, together with lesional scalp punch biopsies, was collected from alopecia areata patients. Reverse transcription of extracted RNA yielded cDNA, which provided the sequencing template. TCRdb keeps only in-frame clones here, not all; method: immunoSEQ multiplex PCR. The sample yields several thousand clones, about 64% seen once. This specimen was skin, taken at approximately week 30, from a patient treated with tofacitinib. The receptors derive from a human donor with alopecia areata.

This clone has just a few counts. The gene calls are TRBV6-5 and TRBJ2-7; 12 nucleotides line up with TRBD2. The V segment lost 9 bases and the J segment 3 bases; nucleotides outside the gene matches: 3. The CDR3 contains 13 residues. Germline V gives CDR1 MNHEY, CDR2 SVGAGI. CDR3: CARVTSGSYEQYF. In DNA form, the CDR3 reads TGTGCCAGGGTGACTAGCGGGAGCTACGAGCAGTACTTC.

The rearrangement links TRBV7-9 to TRBJ2-1; 10 nucleotides line up with TRBD2. Germline V CDR1 and CDR2: SEHNR, FQNEAQ (reference sequence). CDR3 length: 16 residues. V lost 5 bases and J lost 7; bases outside the gene matches: 11. The CDR3 nucleotides read TGTGCCAGCAGCCGTACTACTAGCGGGATTTTAAATGAGCAGTTCTTC. Its protein product is CASSRTTSGILNEQFF. Looking up the rest from reference TRBV7-9 and TRBJ2-1 gives the full variable domain: DTGVSQNPRHKITKRGQNVTFRCDPISEHNRLYWYRQTLGQGPEFLTYFQNEAQLEKSRLLSDRFSAERPKGSFSTLEIQRTEQGDSAMYLCASSRTTSGILNEQFFGPGTRLTVL.

CDR3 region: CASSYGSGRSYEQYF. CDR3 nucleotide sequence: TGTGCCAGCAGCTACGGTAGCGGGAGGTCCTACGAGCAGTACTTC. The chain recombines TRBV5-8 with TRBJ2-7, with TRBD2 identical over 10 bases. Trimming at V came to 3 bases and at J to 1 base, leaving 4 bases not matched to a gene. Germline CDR1 reads SGHTS; CDR2 reads YDEGEE. The CDR3 length is 15 residues.

The table lists this clone with a few counts. In nucleotides, the CDR3 is TGTGCCAGCAGTCCCTCCCTCCGAGGGTCCGAGCAGTACTTC. Residues: CASSPSLRGSEQYF. The V and J genes are TRBV27 and TRBJ2-7; TRBD2 might be the D (5 bases). With 5 bases removed from V and 6 bases from J, the gap between germline ends came to 17 bases. The CDR3 is made up of 14 amino acids. Germline CDR1 reads MNHEY; CDR2 reads SMNVEV (reference sequence).

The chain joins TRBV5-1 to TRBJ2-3, with 9 bases aligning to TRBD1. The CDR3 consists of 17 residues. Per the germline V gene, CDR1 is SGHRS and CDR2 is YFSETQ. V was clipped by 2 bases and J by 4 bases; unmatched bases: 11. CDR3 sequence (DNA): TGCGCCAGCAGCTTTGGGACCGGGACAGGGCGGGCAGATACGCAGTATTTT. Protein sequence: CASSFGTGTGRADTQYF.

V usage is TRBV7-3 and J usage is TRBJ2-2, with 7 bases aligning to TRBD1. The CDR3 length is 13 residues. Germline assignment: CDR1 SGHTA and CDR2 FQGTGA. Trimming at V came to 5 bases and at J to 5 bases, leaving 2 bases not matched to a gene. CDR3 region: CASSPDRTGELFF. The CDR3 DNA reads as TGTGCCAGCAGCCCGGACAGGACCGGGGAGCTGTTTTTT.

With respect to this clone: Different DNA sequences within this sample yield the same CDR3. The rearrangement links TRBV4-1 to TRBJ1-1; D possibly corresponds to TRBD1 (5 bases). The V gene's germline CDR1 is MGHRA and CDR2 YSYEKL. The germline V and J ends were trimmed by 1 base and 5 bases, with 14 bases remaining between them. The length of the CDR3 is 15 residues. In DNA, the CDR3 is TGCGCCAGCAGCCAAGCCGGGGGGAGGATTACTGAAGCTTTCTTT. Translating gives CASSQAGGRITEAFF.

The chain combines TRBV6-5 with TRBJ2-5, with D perhaps being TRBD1 or TRBD2 (6 bases each). Germline CDR1 reads MNHEY; CDR2 reads SVGAGI. This CDR3 has 14 amino acids. The V gene lost 6 bases and the J gene lost 10 bases, with 21 bases spanning the gap. The CDR3: CASSEYRGGQGQYF. CDR3 coding DNA: TGTGCCAGCAGCGAATACCGAGGGGGGCAGGGCCAGTACTTC.

The rearrangement links TRBV6-4 to TRBJ1-2; D perhaps matches TRBD1 (6 bases). Germline CDR1 reads MRHNA; CDR2 reads SNTAGT. The CDR3 is 12 residues long. The ends were cut back, 4 bases at V and 4 bases at J, with 7 bases in the middle. CDR3 sequence: CASSAQGYGYTF. The CDR3 coding sequence is TGTGCCAGCAGTGCACAGGGCTATGGCTACACCTTC.

This chain uses TRBV4-1 with TRBJ1-3; D possibly corresponds to TRBD1 (6 bases). Germline V gives CDR1 MGHRA, CDR2 YSYEKL. V lost 4 bases and J lost 4, with 14 bases in between. The CDR3 extends over 15 amino acids. DNA of the CDR3: TGCGCCAGCAGCCCGGGCGGGGGCCGGGGAAACACCATATATTTT. Encoded protein: CASSPGGGRGNTIYF.

This rearrangement joins TRBV19 to TRBJ1-5; a possible D gene is TRBD1 (5 bases). Trimming left V 3 bases short and J 2 bases short, with 17 bases between. The germline V gene encodes CDR1 LNHDA and CDR2 SQIVND (reference sequence). This CDR3 comprises 17 residues. Written as DNA, the CDR3 is TGTGCCAGTAGTATTTCCGCAGGGTTAGGCGGCAATCAGCCCCAGCATTTT. As protein: CASSISAGLGGNQPQHF.

The chain uses TRBV7-8 and TRBJ1-6; D may be TRBD1 (6 bases). Trimming cost V 0 bases and J 0 bases, with 15 bases left between them. Germline CDR1 and CDR2: SGHVS and FQNEAQ. CDR3 length: 19 amino acids. Written as DNA, the CDR3 is TGTGCCAGCAGCTTAGCGATCAGGGGCCCCAGCTCCTATAATTCACCCCTCCACTTT. Translated: CASSLAIRGPSSYNSPLHF.

V and J are TRBV20-1 and TRBJ1-5; D is unclear. V was pared by 0 bases and J by 11 bases, with 8 bases between. The CDR3 loop spans 11 amino acids. Germline lookup yields CDR1 DFQATT and CDR2 SNEGSKA (reference sequence). CDR3 nucleotides: TGCAGTGCTAGAGATCGGAGGGCCCAGCATTTT. Translating it yields CSARDRRAQHF.

This chain joins TRBV18 and TRBJ1-3, with a possible D match to TRBD1 (6 bases). The CDR3 extends over 15 amino acids. The V end was cut by 3 bases, the J end by 4 bases, with 13 bases between. Germline loops: CDR1 KGHSH, CDR2 LQKENI. The CDR3 bases are TGTGCCAGCTCACCGCAAGGACAGAGAGGAAACACCATATATTTT. Translated, it gives CASSPQGQRGNTIYF.

This clone was seen once. V is TRBV10-3 and J is TRBJ1-2; D is perhaps TRBD1 (5 bases). This CDR3 comprises 16 residues. The germline CDR1 and CDR2 sequences are ENHRY and SYGVKD. Trimming removed 3 bases from V and 0 bases from J, with 14 bases in between. In DNA, the CDR3 is TGTGCCATCAGTGACAGGGCCGCTTTGGCTAACTATGGCTACACCTTC. As protein: CAISDRAALANYGYTF.

The V gene is TRBV18, the J gene TRBJ1-2, with 8 bases matching TRBD1. The V segment lost 0 bases and the J segment 7 bases; nucleotides outside the gene matches: 4. This CDR3 is 14 amino acids long. CDR1 KGHSH and CDR2 LQKENI come from the germline V gene. CDR3 sequence reads: CASSPPDRVVGYTF. The CDR3 DNA reads TGTGCCAGCTCACCACCGGACAGGGTGGTTGGCTACACCTTC.

The chain links TRBV6-5 to TRBJ1-4; D gene uncertain. V lost 7 bases, J lost 0 bases, and 12 bases lay in between. This CDR3 comprises 15 residues. The germline V gene has CDR1 MNHEY and CDR2 SVGAGI. The DNA for the CDR3 is TGTGCCAGCAATCATAACACTGCAACTAATGAAAAACTGTTTTTT. This translates into CASNHNTATNEKLFF.

This clone was observed a handful of times. For the CDR3, the DNA is TGTGCCAGCACAGGGCGCTCCGACACCGGGGAGCTGTTTTTT. It is translated as CASTGRSDTGELFF. The chain carries TRBV2 and TRBJ2-2; a possible D gene is TRBD1 (5 bases). With 7 bases removed from V and 3 bases from J, the gap between germline ends came to 12 bases. The germline V gene has CDR1 SNHLY and CDR2 FYNNEI. The CDR3 length is 14 residues.

This rearrangement joins TRBV7-9 to TRBJ2-7, with 10 nucleotides matching TRBD1. The CDR3 extends over 16 amino acids. Germline CDR1 reads SEHNR; CDR2 reads FQNEAQ (reference sequence). The V gene end was trimmed by 5 bases and the J gene end by 2 bases; junction bases not matched to a gene: 9. The CDR3 here is CASSRDRGGGTYEQYF. CDR3 sequence (DNA): TGTGCCAGCAGCCGGGACAGGGGAGGTGGAACCTACGAGCAGTACTTC.

V usage is TRBV4-2 and J usage is TRBJ1-2; a possible D gene is TRBD1 (5 bases). Trimming left V 0 bases short and J 3 bases short, with 11 bases between. Germline V lookup: CDR1 LGHNA, CDR2 YNFKEQ. The CDR3 covers 15 residues. This CDR3 reads CASSQDGAAHYGYTF. The CDR3 bases are TGTGCCAGCAGCCAAGATGGGGCAGCCCACTATGGCTACACCTTC.

This clone has just a few counts. The chain joins TRBV9 to TRBJ2-3, with a tentative D call TRBD1 (5 bases). The V gene's germline CDR1 is SGDLS and CDR2 YYNGEE. The CDR3 extends over 12 amino acids. Trimming stripped 3 bases from V and 4 bases from J, with 6 bases between. This CDR3 reads CASSAQADTQYF. The DNA of the CDR3 is TGTGCCAGCAGCGCACAGGCAGATACGCAGTATTTT.

The gene calls are TRBV5-1 and TRBJ1-6, with D possibly TRBD1 on 5 matching bases. Germline loops: CDR1 SGHRS, CDR2 YFSETQ. The CDR3 contains 14 residues. V was clipped by 1 base and J by 7 bases, with 9 bases between them. The CDR3 protein is CASSLQGGNSPLHF. The CDR3 DNA reads TGCGCCAGCAGCTTGCAGGGAGGGAATTCACCCCTCCACTTT.

V usage is TRBV13 and J usage is TRBJ2-1; 9 nucleotides line up with TRBD1. In germline, CDR1 is PRHDT, CDR2 FYEKMQ (reference sequence). CDR3 length: 16 amino acids. The trim removed 5 bases at V and 8 bases at J, leaving 13 bases unmatched. The CDR3 spells CASSPHGTGNGHEQFF. The CDR3 nucleotides read TGTGCCAGCAGCCCCCACGGGACAGGGAACGGCCATGAGCAGTTCTTC.

In its sample, this clone was seen a few times. The chain is built from TRBV5-1 and TRBJ2-2, with a weak D call TRBD1 (6 bases). The CDR3 runs to 15 residues. Deletions cut 4 bases from V and 8 bases from J, with 18 bases between. Germline CDR1 reads SGHRS; CDR2 reads YFSETQ. The CDR3 here is CASSHSQGPAGELFF. The CDR3 nucleotides are TGCGCCAGCAGCCACTCCCAGGGGCCGGCTGGGGAGCTGTTTTTT.

The chain's CDR3 is CASSFGSWEFGTDTQYF. The CDR3, as DNA: TGTGCCAGCAGTTTCGGGTCTTGGGAGTTTGGCACAGATACGCAGTATTTT. The chain recombines TRBV27 with TRBJ2-3; weak D call: TRBD2 (5 bases). The CDR3 has 17 amino acids. The germline V and J ends were trimmed by 3 bases and 1 base, with 17 bases remaining between them. Germline V gene sequence: CDR1 MNHEY, CDR2 SMNVEV (reference sequence).